Below are 19 T cell receptor beta chains sequenced from a single sample in a study of blood T cell repertoires in COVID-19. TCRdb's table, derived via immunoSEQ multiplex PCR, lists solely in-frame clones and lacks some. The sample has about 59,000 clones, 80% to 95% seen once; the top ten hold about 16%. The sample was peripheral blood. Every receptor here comes from a man older than 75 with acute or convalescent COVID-19.

The J gene is TRBJ2-2, the V gene TRBV11-3; 8 bases are shared with TRBD2. The trim removed 0 bases at V and 6 bases at J, leaving 3 bases unmatched. Germline loops: CDR1 SGHNT, CDR2 YENEEA. CDR3 length equals 15 residues. CDR3 nucleotides: TGTGCCAGCAGCTTAGACCTAGCGGGTCCCGGGGAGCTGTTTTTT. It translates to CASSLDLAGPGELFF.

The CDR3 here is CASSETWTGATEAFF. Written as DNA, the CDR3 is TGTGCCAGCAGTGAAACCTGGACAGGGGCTACTGAAGCTTTCTTT. V gene TRBV2 combines with J gene TRBJ1-1; 9 nucleotides align to TRBD1. The germline CDR1 and CDR2 sequences are SNHLY and FYNNEI. The CDR3 runs to 15 residues. V gave up 2 bases and J gave up 5 bases; unmatched junction bases: 6.

V and J are TRBV13 and TRBJ2-7; 8 nucleotides match TRBD1. This CDR3 comprises 16 residues. Germline loops: CDR1 PRHDT, CDR2 FYEKMQ (reference sequence). V was pared by 5 bases and J by 1 base, with 10 bases of the junction left unmatched. The CDR3 spells CASSPRPGQDSYEQYF. The DNA for the CDR3 is TGTGCCAGCAGCCCCCGCCCGGGACAGGATTCCTACGAGCAGTACTTC.

The chain couples TRBV3-1 (or the pseudogene TRBV3-2) to TRBJ2-1, with TRBD2 identical over 7 bases. CDR1 and CDR2 (germline): LGHDT, YNNKEL (reference sequence). The CDR3 runs 13 residues. With V trimmed by 0 bases and J by 9 bases, 2 bases remained unmatched. CDR3 sequence (DNA): TGTGCCAGCAGCCAAGATTGGGGGGGTGAGCAGTTCTTC. Translation gives CASSQDWGGEQFF.

This sequence joins TRBV19 and TRBJ1-4; possible D gene TRBD1, 5 bases. The CDR3 is 13 residues long. CDR1 and CDR2 (germline): LNHDA, SQIVND (reference sequence). V shed 6 bases and J shed 8 bases, with 13 bases lying between them. CDR3 nucleotides: TGTGCCAGTAGGGCAGGGCGTCCCGAAAAACTGTTTTTT. This gives the protein CASRAGRPEKLFF.

The chain combines TRBV3-1 (or the pseudogene TRBV3-2) with TRBJ1-3, with 7 bases fitting TRBD1. This CDR3 has 15 amino acids. Germline CDR1 is LGHDT and CDR2 is YNNKEL (reference sequence). The ends lost 4 bases at V and 0 bases at J; junction bases unmatched: 3. Here the CDR3 reads CASSRQGNSGNTIYF. CDR3 in DNA: TGTGCCAGCAGCCGACAGGGAAACTCTGGAAACACCATATATTTT.

The rearrangement uses TRBV18 and TRBJ1-2; 8 bases align to TRBD1. The V gene's germline CDR1 is KGHSH and CDR2 LQKENI. The trim removed 2 bases at V and 4 bases at J, leaving 6 bases unmatched. CDR3 size: 15 residues. The CDR3 DNA follows: TGTGCCAGCTCACCAGGGCAGGGGACAGGCTATGGCTACACCTTC. Its translation: CASSPGQGTGYGYTF.

This chain uses TRBV5-1 with TRBJ2-7, with TRBD1 matching over 9 bases. J was trimmed by 5 bases and V by 4 bases; bases with no gene match: 10. CDR1 is SGHRS, CDR2 YFSETQ, per germline. This CDR3 contains 15 residues. DNA of the CDR3: TGCGCCAGCAGCGGGGGACAGGGTCCGGTCCACGAGCAGTACTTC. Amino acids: CASSGGQGPVHEQYF.

The CDR3 protein is CSVGTANYGYTF. CDR3 sequence (DNA): TGCAGCGTGGGGACAGCCAACTATGGCTACACCTTC. V usage is TRBV29-1 and J usage is TRBJ1-2; 7 bases align to TRBD1. This CDR3 contains 12 residues. Trimming cost V 6 bases and J 2 bases; bases outside gene matches: 3. Germline CDR1 is SQVTM and CDR2 is ANQGSEA.

This rearrangement joins TRBV27 to TRBJ2-2, with a tentative D call TRBD1 (6 bases). The CDR3 contains 15 residues. Germline lookup yields CDR1 MNHEY and CDR2 SMNVEV (reference sequence). V shed 4 bases and J shed 1 base, with 10 bases lying between them. CDR3 sequence reads: CASSSWTVNTGELFF. DNA of the CDR3: TGTGCCAGCAGTTCGTGGACAGTGAACACCGGGGAGCTGTTTTTT.

This sequence joins TRBV3-1 (or the pseudogene TRBV3-2) and TRBJ2-3; D not resolved. The CDR3 totals 14 residues. The germline V gene encodes CDR1 LGHDT and CDR2 YNNKEL (reference sequence). Trimming removed 6 bases from V and 0 bases from J, with 10 bases in between. The CDR3 region is CASRPEPSTDTQYF. CDR3 DNA sequence: TGTGCCAGCAGGCCCGAGCCAAGCACAGATACGCAGTATTTT.

The J gene is TRBJ2-5, the V gene TRBV11-2; 8 bases fit TRBD1. CDR1 SGHAT and CDR2 FQNNGV come from the germline V gene. Trimming cost V 5 bases and J 5 bases; bases outside gene matches: 10. This CDR3 is built from 15 residues. The CDR3 sequence is CASSALQGALETQYF. CDR3 DNA: TGTGCCAGCAGCGCTCTGCAGGGGGCTTTGGAGACCCAGTACTTC.

This clone has only one observation. The rearrangement joins TRBV7-9 to TRBJ2-5; D remains ambiguous. The CDR3 runs to 14 residues. Germline V gene sequence: CDR1 SEHNR, CDR2 FQNEAQ (reference sequence). Trimming cost V 5 bases and J 5 bases, with 15 bases left between them. CDR3 amino acids: CASSPLSGWETQYF. CDR3 bases: TGTGCCAGCAGCCCTCTGTCAGGATGGGAGACCCAGTACTTC.

The chain has TRBV2 and TRBJ2-4; no reliable D call. The CDR3 extends over 13 amino acids. Trimming removed 1 base from V and 7 bases from J, with 8 bases in between. The germline CDR1 and CDR2 sequences are SNHLY and FYNNEI. CDR3 residues: CASSEGVVNIQYF. The CDR3 region has the DNA TGTGCCAGCAGTGAAGGCGTGGTTAACATTCAGTACTTC. The whole variable domain, remainder taken from reference TRBV2 and TRBJ2-4, is EPEVTQTPSHQVTQMGQEVILRCVPISNHLYFYWYRQILGQKVEFLVSFYNNEISEKSEIFDDQFSVERPDGSNFTLKIRSTKLEDSAMYFCASSEGVVNIQYFGAGTRLSVL.

This clone was recorded a few times. The rearrangement uses TRBV19 and TRBJ1-1; possible D gene TRBD1, 5 bases. The CDR3 has 14 amino acids. Germline CDR1 reads LNHDA; CDR2 reads SQIVND (reference sequence). The V end was cut by 7 bases, the J end by 5 bases, with 17 bases between. The CDR3 loop reads CASIRDSKGTEAFF. In nucleotides, the CDR3 is TGTGCCAGTATCCGGGACTCCAAGGGGACTGAAGCTTTCTTT.

Only one count was recorded for this clone. The chain combines TRBV9 with TRBJ1-6; the match to TRBD1 covers 9 bases. J lost 8 bases, V lost 4 bases, and 7 bases had no gene match. From germline, CDR1 is SGDLS and CDR2 YYNGEE. This CDR3 has 15 amino acids. The CDR3 protein is CASSYGQGTHSPLHF. DNA of the CDR3: TGTGCCAGCAGCTACGGACAGGGGACTCATTCACCCCTCCACTTT.

J is TRBJ2-5 and V is TRBV24-1, with D maybe TRBD2 (5 bases). This CDR3 is 16 amino acids long. V dropped 3 bases and J dropped 1 base, with 14 bases sitting between them. CDR1 is KGHDR and CDR2 is SFDVKD in the germline V gene. CDR3 sequence: CATSDPRGGTQETQYF. The CDR3 DNA is TGTGCCACCAGTGATCCCCGTGGAGGCACCCAAGAGACCCAGTACTTC.

The J gene is TRBJ1-2, the V gene TRBV7-2; D is uncertain. The CDR3 is 14 amino acids. Trimming left V 3 bases short and J 8 bases short, with 16 bases between. The V gene's germline CDR1 is SGHTA and CDR2 FQGNSA. This CDR3 is CASSFGLAISGYTF. CDR3 sequence (DNA): TGTGCCAGCAGCTTCGGACTCGCCATATCGGGCTACACCTTC.

The rearrangement joins TRBV10-3 to TRBJ2-3, with 11 bases that match TRBD2. The length of the CDR3 is 16 residues. J lost 5 bases, V lost 0 bases, and 4 bases had no gene match. Looked up from germline, CDR1 is ENHRY and CDR2 is SYGVKD. The CDR3 reads CAISESLAGGIDTQYF. The CDR3 coding sequence is TGTGCCATCAGTGAGTCTCTAGCGGGGGGAATAGATACGCAGTATTTT.